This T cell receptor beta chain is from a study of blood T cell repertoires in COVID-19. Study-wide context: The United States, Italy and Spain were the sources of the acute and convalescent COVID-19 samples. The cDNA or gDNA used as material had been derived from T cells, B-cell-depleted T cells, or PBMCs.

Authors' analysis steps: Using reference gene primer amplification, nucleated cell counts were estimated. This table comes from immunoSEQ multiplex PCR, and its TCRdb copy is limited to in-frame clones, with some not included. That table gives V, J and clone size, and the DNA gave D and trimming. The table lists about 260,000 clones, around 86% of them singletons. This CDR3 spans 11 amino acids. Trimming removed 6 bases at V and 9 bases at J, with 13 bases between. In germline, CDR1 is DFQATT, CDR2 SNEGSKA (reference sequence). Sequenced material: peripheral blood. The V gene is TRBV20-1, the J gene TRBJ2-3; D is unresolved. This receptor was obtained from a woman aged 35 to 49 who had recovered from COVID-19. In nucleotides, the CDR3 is TGCAGTGCCCCCTCCCCACAGACGCAGTATTTT. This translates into CSAPSPQTQYF.